This TCR beta chain was recorded in a study of CD8+CD57+ T cells in acquired aplastic anemia. Study in general: When averaged, DNA from sorted CD4+ and CD8+ cells came to 3.2 ug. Study-wide results and caveats: The study identified twenty-nine CD8+ CDR3 sequences shared by patients and controls. Controls and patients did not differ significantly in CD8+ Simpson's diversity.

Germline V gene sequence: CDR1 SQVTM, CDR2 ANQGSEA. The CDR3 is 13 residues long. V shed 8 bases and J shed 7 bases, with 18 bases lying between them. For this clonotype: Its antigen is currently unknown.

Profiling that covered TCR beta VDJ and CDR3 relied on genomic DNA as its template. One entry per CDR3 protein, called by TCRdb with MiXCR from the reads. The table shows around 170,000 distinct CDR3 sequences, with approximately 60% occurring only once. The sequenced sample consisted of sorted CD4+, CD8+, or CD8+CD57+ T cells (not recorded which) from PBMCs. The chain joins TRBV29-1 to TRBJ1-5; TRBD1 is a possible D gene (6 bases). This TCR came from a human donor in good health. The CDR3 here is CSYLQGVGQPQHF. In DNA form, the CDR3 reads TGCAGCTACCTACAGGGAGTAGGGCAGCCCCAGCATTTT.